The rows below give T cell receptor beta chains drawn from one sample of a study of cytomegalovirus exposure and HLA in healthy donors. The table came from immunoSEQ multiplex PCR; TCRdb's copy has only in-frame clones and leaves some out. The sample has roughly 31,000 clones. The sequenced sample was PBMCs. The source of these receptors is a man aged 25-45 years in good health and CMV-seronegative. CDR3s include the opening cysteine and the closing phenylalanine or tryptophan. A D gene is named only where the DNA matches it firmly.

>TRBJ2-4|.|TRBV30
TGTGCCTGGAGTCTCGGGGACATTCAGTACTTC
CAWSLGDIQYF
>TRBJ2-5|.|TRBV5-1
TGCGCCAGCAGGCAAGCGCTACAAGAGACCCAGTACTTC
CASRQALQETQYF
>TRBJ2-7|TRBD2|TRBV2
TGTGCCAGCAGTGACAGACTAGCGGGAGGCCCGGAGCAGTACTTC
CASSDRLAGGPEQYF
>TRBJ2-1|.|TRBV9
TGTGCCAGCACTCCCACCGGGACACCATACAATGAGCAGTTCTTC
CASTPTGTPYNEQFF
>TRBJ2-5|TRBD1|TRBV6-5
TGTGCCAGCAGCTCCGGGACAGGGGGCCGTGGGACCCAGTACTTC
CASSSGTGGRGTQYF
>TRBJ2-7|.|TRBV13
TGTGCCAGCAGCCGTAATCGGGTCACCTACGAGCAGTACTTC
CASSRNRVTYEQYF
>TRBJ2-1|TRBD2|TRBV15
TGTGCCACCAGCAGAGATCCAGCGGGGGTCTCCTACAATGAGCAGTTCTTC
CATSRDPAGVSYNEQFF
>TRBJ1-5|.|TRBV19
TGTGCCAGTAGTGCACAGGTGGGATACCAGCCCCAGCATTTT
CASSAQVGYQPQHF
>TRBJ2-3|.|TRBV6-5
TGTGCCAGCAGCGGGACTTTGGACGCAGATACGCAGTATTTT
CASSGTLDADTQYF
>TRBJ1-1|.|TRBV9
TGTGCCAGCAGCGTAGTGGGGCTCACTGAAGCTTTCTTT
CASSVVGLTEAFF
>TRBJ2-7|TRBD2|TRBV18
TGTGCCAGCTCACCAGTGGCTAGCGGGGGGGCCGCCTACGAGCAGTACTTC
CASSPVASGGAAYEQYF
>TRBJ2-3|.|TRBV14
TGTGCCAGCAGCTCCGACTACACAGATACGCAGTATTTT
CASSSDYTDTQYF
>TRBJ2-1|TRBD2|TRBV7-2
TGTGCCAGCAGGACGGCTAGCGGGACATACAATGAGCAGTTCTTC
CASRTASGTYNEQFF
>TRBJ1-5|.|TRBV7-9
TGTGCCAGCAGCCCAAGAAGGGGTCAGCCCCAGCATTTT
CASSPRRGQPQHF
>TRBJ2-5|.|TRBV25-1
TGTGCCAGCAGTGAAGGAGGGGTGCAGTACTTC
CASSEGGVQYF
>TRBJ2-3|TRBD1|TRBV10-3
TGTGCCATCAGTGACCAGTTCTTTGACAGGGATAGCACAGATACGCAGTATTTT
CAISDQFFDRDSTDTQYF